The 19 T cell receptor beta chains presented below share a single source sample, sequenced in a study of T cell responses to AZD1222 COVID-19 vaccine. Sequencing was performed with immunoSEQ multiplex PCR; in TCRdb, only in-frame clones are kept and a portion is missing. Here the sample spans about 140,000 clones, 93% being singletons. This sample comprised peripheral blood, obtained after recovery from COVID-19. The receptors originated from an adult who had recovered from COVID-19.

The chain uses TRBV25-1 and TRBJ2-1, with 7 bases fitting TRBD1. The CDR3 contains 14 residues. J was trimmed by 2 bases and V by 6 bases; bases with no gene match: 4. Per the germline V gene, CDR1 is MGHDK and CDR2 is SYGVNS. The CDR3 spells CASSLQGPYNEQFF. The CDR3 DNA follows: TGTGCCAGCAGCCTACAGGGGCCCTACAATGAGCAGTTCTTC.

V is TRBV30 and J is TRBJ1-2; tentatively, D is TRBD1 (5 bases). Germline V gene sequence: CDR1 GTSNPN, CDR2 SVGIG (reference sequence). The CDR3 is 12 residues long. The V end lost 1 base, the J end lost 4 bases, and 7 bases lay between the germline ends. The CDR3 nucleotides read TGTGCCTGGAGTGGGGGCAGCTATGGCTACACCTTC. Translated, it gives CAWSGGSYGYTF.

The V call is TRBV9, the J call TRBJ2-3; D not resolved. V lost 3 bases to trimming and J lost 1 base, with 15 bases between them. The CDR3 extends over 16 amino acids. The germline V gene encodes CDR1 SGDLS and CDR2 YYNGEE. The chain's CDR3 is CASSAIGPFGTDTQYF. The CDR3, as DNA: TGTGCCAGCAGCGCAATAGGACCTTTCGGCACAGATACGCAGTATTTT.

This clone was seen only a few times. The rearrangement joins TRBV28 to TRBJ1-5; D remains ambiguous. Trimming took off 6 bases at V and 7 bases at J, with 13 bases between the two ends. CDR1 is MDHEN and CDR2 is SYDVKM in the germline V gene. This CDR3 has 13 amino acids. CDR3 bases: TGTGCCAGCAGCTCGAGAAAGTACCAGCCCCAGCATTTT. Translation: CASSSRKYQPQHF.

The chain carries TRBV18 and TRBJ2-7, with TRBD2 identical over 7 bases. Germline values: CDR1 KGHSH, CDR2 LQKENI. CDR3 length: 15 amino acids. Trimming cost V 5 bases and J 6 bases; bases outside gene matches: 13. Here the CDR3 DNA reads TGTGCCAGCTCATTCCCTAGCGGTCCCCTAGCCGAGCAGTACTTC. It encodes CASSFPSGPLAEQYF. The complete variable domain, with remaining parts taken from reference TRBV18 and TRBJ2-7, reads NAGVMQNPRHLVRRRGQEARLRCSPMKGHSHVYWYRQLPEEGLKFMVYLQKENIIDESGMPKERFSAEFPKEGPSILRIQQVVRGDSAAYFCASSFPSGPLAEQYFGPGTRLTVT.

The gene calls are TRBV6-1 and TRBJ1-5; tentatively, D is TRBD1 (5 bases). Deletions cut 2 bases from V and 4 bases from J, with 15 bases between. CDR1 and CDR2 from the germline V gene are MNHNS and SASEGT. The CDR3 totals 16 residues. CDR3 protein: CASSERGGEGNQPQHF. CDR3 DNA sequence: TGTGCCAGCAGTGAAAGGGGCGGGGAGGGGAATCAGCCCCAGCATTTT.

This chain joins TRBV27 and TRBJ2-7; 8 nucleotides align to TRBD1. CDR1 is MNHEY and CDR2 is SMNVEV in the germline V gene (reference sequence). Trimming at V came to 5 bases and at J to 6 bases, leaving 12 bases not matched to a gene. The CDR3 is 15 amino acids. The CDR3 nucleotides are TGTGCCAGCAGTCCAGGCGGACAGGGAAAAGGCGAGCAGTACTTC. Amino acid sequence: CASSPGGQGKGEQYF.

The chain couples TRBV10-3 to TRBJ2-7; 12 nucleotides line up with TRBD2. The CDR3 length is 14 residues. Germline assignment: CDR1 ENHRY and CDR2 SYGVKD. Trimming at V came to 4 bases and at J to 3 bases, leaving 1 base not matched to a gene. The CDR3 loop is CAISATSGSYEQYF. The CDR3 region has the DNA TGTGCCATCAGTGCGACTAGCGGGAGCTACGAGCAGTACTTC.

J is TRBJ1-1 and V is TRBV2; 7 bases match TRBD1. Germline CDR1 SNHLY, CDR2 FYNNEI. With V trimmed by 7 bases and J by 1 base, 3 bases remained unmatched. The CDR3 is made up of 13 amino acids. Written as DNA, the CDR3 is TGTGCCAGCACCCGACAGGGGAACACTGAAGCTTTCTTT. Residues: CASTRQGNTEAFF. Combining the CDR3 with reference TRBV2 and TRBJ1-1 gives the whole variable domain EPEVTQTPSHQVTQMGQEVILRCVPISNHLYFYWYRQILGQKVEFLVSFYNNEISEKSEIFDDQFSVERPDGSNFTLKIRSTKLEDSAMYFCASTRQGNTEAFFGQGTRLTVV.

The gene calls are TRBV18 and TRBJ2-5, with D possibly matching TRBD2 (5 bases). The V end was cut by 1 base, the J end by 5 bases, with 20 bases between. This CDR3 has 17 amino acids. CDR1 and CDR2 from the germline V gene are KGHSH and LQKENI. CDR3 residues: CASSPLSVGRVRETQYF. CDR3 in DNA: TGTGCCAGCTCACCACTAAGTGTGGGGAGAGTTCGGGAGACCCAGTACTTC.

V usage is TRBV2 and J usage is TRBJ1-6, with D perhaps TRBD1 (6 bases). The CDR3 sequence is 15 residues long. V was trimmed by 6 bases and J by 7 bases, leaving 16 bases between them. Germline V gene sequence: CDR1 SNHLY, CDR2 FYNNEI. The CDR3 coding sequence is TGTGCCAGCAGGGACAGTGAGGGTTACAATTCACCCCTCCACTTT. Translation: CASRDSEGYNSPLHF.

The chain is built from TRBV30 and TRBJ2-7; 10 nucleotides match TRBD2. The CDR3 consists of 15 residues. Germline V gives CDR1 GTSNPN, CDR2 SVGIG (reference sequence). V dropped 3 bases and J dropped 5; count of bases not matched to a gene: 10. The CDR3 DNA is TGTGCCTGGAGCCAATCCCCGGGACTAGCGAACGAGCAGTACTTC. Residues: CAWSQSPGLANEQYF.

The chain has TRBV9 and TRBJ2-5; 9 nucleotides match TRBD2. Unmatched junction bases numbered 6, after V lost 2 bases and J lost 4 bases. The CDR3 is made up of 15 amino acids. Germline-derived CDR1 and CDR2 are SGDLS and YYNGEE. The chain's CDR3 is CASSVALGLAETQYF. Here the CDR3 DNA reads TGTGCCAGCAGCGTTGCCCTGGGACTAGCAGAGACCCAGTACTTC.

The rearrangement uses TRBV15 and TRBJ2-4; perhaps TRBD2 as D (6 bases). V lost 7 bases to trimming and J lost 15 bases, with 25 bases between them. The germline V gene encodes CDR1 LNHNV and CDR2 YYDKDF (reference sequence). The CDR3 is made up of 14 amino acids. CDR3 region: CATTAGREFGNTYF. For the CDR3, the DNA is TGTGCCACCACAGCGGGCAGAGAATTCGGAAACACGTACTTC.

The chain has TRBV6-5 and TRBJ1-5; a weak D match, TRBD1 (6 bases). The CDR3 runs to 13 residues. Trimming shortened V by 10 bases and J by 7 bases, and 17 bases separated the two germline ends. The germline V gene has CDR1 MNHEY and CDR2 SVGAGI. In DNA, the CDR3 is TGTGCCATCTCTTTGGACAGTCGCCAGCCCCAGCATTTT. It codes for CAISLDSRQPQHF.

The CDR3 is CASSQGTGSYTEAFF. CDR3 bases: TGTGCCAGCAGCCAAGGGACAGGAAGTTACACTGAAGCTTTCTTT. The chain combines TRBV4-2 with TRBJ1-1; TRBD1 matches 7 bases. CDR1 LGHNA and CDR2 YNFKEQ come from the germline V gene. The CDR3 totals 15 residues. The V gene end was trimmed by 1 base and the J gene end by 3 bases; junction bases not matched to a gene: 5.

The chain combines TRBV11-2 with TRBJ1-2; TRBD1 matches at 7 bases. Germline CDR1 SGHAT, CDR2 FQNNGV. After removal of 5 bases from V and 1 base from J, the junction contained 7 bases not matched to a gene. This CDR3 region has 15 residues. The CDR3 spells CASSDTGVYNYGYTF. The CDR3, as DNA: TGTGCCAGCAGCGATACAGGGGTGTATAACTATGGCTACACCTTC.

The chain joins TRBV6-5 to TRBJ2-7; maybe TRBD2 (6 bases). Germline loops: CDR1 MNHEY, CDR2 SVGAGI. The CDR3 is 14 amino acids. V dropped 6 bases and J dropped 3 bases, with 15 bases sitting between them. DNA of the CDR3: TGTGCCAGCAGCCCCTCGGGGGACCGCTACGAGCAGTACTTC. Translation gives CASSPSGDRYEQYF.

This clone appeared once. The V and J genes are TRBV7-9 and TRBJ2-2, with 8 bases that match TRBD1. After removal of 6 bases from V and 1 base from J, the junction contained 7 bases not matched to a gene. The germline V gene has CDR1 SEHNR and CDR2 FQNEAQ (reference sequence). The CDR3 spans 16 residues. As DNA, the CDR3 is TGTGCCAGCAGTCTCCCCGGGACAGGGAACACCGGGGAGCTGTTTTTT. Translation gives CASSLPGTGNTGELFF.